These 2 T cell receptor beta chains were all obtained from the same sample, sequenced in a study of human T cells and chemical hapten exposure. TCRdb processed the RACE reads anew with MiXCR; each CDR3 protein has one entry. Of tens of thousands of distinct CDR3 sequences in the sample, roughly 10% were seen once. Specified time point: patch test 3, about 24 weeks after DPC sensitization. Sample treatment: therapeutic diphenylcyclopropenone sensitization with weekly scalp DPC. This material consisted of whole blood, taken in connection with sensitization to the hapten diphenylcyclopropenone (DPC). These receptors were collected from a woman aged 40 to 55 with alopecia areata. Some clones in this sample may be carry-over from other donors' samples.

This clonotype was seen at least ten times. Here the CDR3 DNA reads TGTGCCAGTAGTATGCGAGCCCCCGGGGAGCTGTTTTTT. This encodes CASSMRAPGELFF. This chain joins TRBV19 and TRBJ2-2, with D unclear. The germline gives CDR1 LNHDA, CDR2 SQIVND (reference sequence). The CDR3 length is 13 residues. The V and J ends lost 3 bases and 6 bases respectively, with 8 bases between them.

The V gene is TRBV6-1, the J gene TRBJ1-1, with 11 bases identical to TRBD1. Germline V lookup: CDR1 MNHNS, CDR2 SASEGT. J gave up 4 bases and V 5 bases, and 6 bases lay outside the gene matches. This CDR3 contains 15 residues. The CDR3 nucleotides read TGTGCCAGCAGTATGAGGACAGGGGGCTTCACTGAAGCTTTCTTT. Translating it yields CASSMRTGGFTEAFF.